The source of this T cell receptor beta chain is a study of beta chain features in type 1 diabetes. Isolated RNA was reverse transcribed in full, so expressed TCRB transcripts were sequenced. Read counts averaged roughly 4 million for samples of naive, central memory and regulatory T cells. Sequencing was performed with immunoSEQ multiplex PCR; in TCRdb, only in-frame clones are kept and a portion is missing. Found here are about 340,000 clones, 13% of them singletons; the top ten hold roughly 0.016%. The CDR3 is 15 amino acids. Germline V gene lookup returns CDR1 LGHNA and CDR2 YNFKEQ. V was pared by 4 bases and J by 5 bases, with 10 bases of the junction left unmatched. This clone came up a few times. The antigen is unknown. Study results and limitations: With patients and controls alike, PCR might favor shorter templates to an equal degree. Within the patient group, naive, central memory and Treg TCRB repertoires appeared more similar to each other than within healthy donors. People with Type 1 diabetes carried modestly yet significantly shorter TCRB CDR3s in all four CD4+ subsets.

The specimen sequenced was naive CD4+ T cells from blood. This TCR derives from a woman younger than 35 with type 1 diabetes. V and J are TRBV4-2 and TRBJ1-2; 7 bases are a match to TRBD1. The CDR3 DNA is TGTGCCAGCAGCCCCGGACAGGAACAAAAATATGGCTACACCTTC. Its protein is CASSPGQEQKYGYTF.